This TCR beta chain was observed in a study of shared clonotypes between healthy human individuals. Trimming shortened V by 5 bases and J by 4 bases, and 11 bases separated the two germline ends. The V gene's germline CDR1 is SGHTA and CDR2 FQGNSA. This CDR3 region has 13 residues. Using immunoSEQ multiplex PCR, the repertoire was profiled, and TCRdb retains in-frame clones only, with some absent. The table has about 110,000 clones, about 63% seen once. This clone has a handful of counts. The TCR comes from a woman in her thirties in good health. Sequenced sample: memory CD8+ T cells sorted from blood. Subset reported: CD45RO+ cells pooled with CCR7-negative TemRA cells. The rearrangement uses TRBV7-2 and TRBJ1-2; D is uncertain. The CDR3 here is CASSPGGFYGYTF. In nucleotides, the CDR3 is TGTGCCAGCAGCCCCGGTGGCTTCTATGGCTACACCTTC.